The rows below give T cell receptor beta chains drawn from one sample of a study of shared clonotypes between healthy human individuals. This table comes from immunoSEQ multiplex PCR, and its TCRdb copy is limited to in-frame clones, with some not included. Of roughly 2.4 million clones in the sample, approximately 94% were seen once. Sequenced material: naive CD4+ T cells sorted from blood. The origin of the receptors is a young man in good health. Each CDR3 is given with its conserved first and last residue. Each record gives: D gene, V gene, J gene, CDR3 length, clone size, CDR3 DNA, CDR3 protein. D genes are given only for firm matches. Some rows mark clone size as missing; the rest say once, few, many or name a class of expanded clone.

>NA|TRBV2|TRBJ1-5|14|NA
TGTGCCAGCAGTGAAGGGAGAGGCAATCAGCCCCAGCATTTT
CASSEGRGNQPQHF
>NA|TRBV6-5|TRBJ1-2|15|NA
TGTGCCAGCAGTTACTCGGGGGCAGGGAGCTATGGCTACACCTTC
CASSYSGAGSYGYTF
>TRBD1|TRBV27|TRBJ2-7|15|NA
TGTGCCAGCAGTTCCCGGGACAGGGGGTACTACGAGCAGTACTTC
CASSSRDRGYYEQYF
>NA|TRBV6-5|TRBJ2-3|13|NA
TGTGCCAGCACCTCGCCCGGGGGAGCCCCGCAGTATTTT
CASTSPGGAPQYF
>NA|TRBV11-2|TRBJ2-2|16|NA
TGTGCCAGCAGCTTACCGAGTGGGGGGATTCAGGTGGAGCTGTTTTTT
CASSLPSGGIQVELFF
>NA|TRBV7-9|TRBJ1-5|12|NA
TGTGCCAGCAGCTTAGGGCCTCAGCCCCAGCATTTT
CASSLGPQPQHF
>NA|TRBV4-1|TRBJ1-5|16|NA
TGCGCCAGCAGCCAAAACCAGGCCCAGCCCGATCAGCCCCAGCATTTT
CASSQNQAQPDQPQHF
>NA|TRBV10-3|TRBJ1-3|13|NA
TGTGCCATCAGTGATATCTTGGGTTACACCATATATTTT
CAISDILGYTIYF
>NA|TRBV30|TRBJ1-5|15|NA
TGTGCCTGGAGCCCGCTCACCGGTAGCAATCAGCCCCAGCATTTT
CAWSPLTGSNQPQHF
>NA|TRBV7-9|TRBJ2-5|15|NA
TGTGCCAGCAGCTTAGGAGACATGGGACAAGAGACCCAGTACTTC
CASSLGDMGQETQYF
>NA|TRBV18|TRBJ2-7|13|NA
TGTGCCAGCTCCCGGGACTCCCAAAGCGAGCAGTACTTC
CASSRDSQSEQYF
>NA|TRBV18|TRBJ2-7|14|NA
TGTGCCAGCTCACCTGGGACGGTAGACTACGAGCAGTACTTC
CASSPGTVDYEQYF
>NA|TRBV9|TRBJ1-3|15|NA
TGTGCCAGCAGCCCAGACGGGGCGCCTGGAAACACCATATATTTT
CASSPDGAPGNTIYF
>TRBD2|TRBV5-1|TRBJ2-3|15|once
TGCGCCAGCAGCCTGACTAGCGGTGGTACAGATACGCAGTATTTT
CASSLTSGGTDTQYF
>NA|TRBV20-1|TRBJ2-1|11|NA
TGCAGTGCTAGGCCTTACAATGAGCAGTTCTTC
CSARPYNEQFF
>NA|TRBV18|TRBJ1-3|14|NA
TGTGCCAGCTCACTCGACAGGTCTGGAAACACCATATATTTT
CASSLDRSGNTIYF
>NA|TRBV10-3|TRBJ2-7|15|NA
TGTGCCATCAGTGAGTCGCCAGGGGTCTCCTACGAGCAGTACTTC
CAISESPGVSYEQYF
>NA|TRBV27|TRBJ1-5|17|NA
TGTGCCAGCAGTCCGCTTGGACCTCAGGGGAGGTATCAGCCCCAGCATTTT
CASSPLGPQGRYQPQHF
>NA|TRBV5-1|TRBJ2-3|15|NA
TGCGCCAGCAGCTTGGCTCCCGTCGAGGCAGATACGCAGTATTTT
CASSLAPVEADTQYF
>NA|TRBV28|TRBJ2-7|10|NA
TGTGCCAGCAGTTCTGCGGGAAAGTACTTC
CASSSAGKYF
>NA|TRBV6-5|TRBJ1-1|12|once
TGTGCCAGCAGGGCTAGGGTAACTGAAGCTTTCTTT
CASRARVTEAFF
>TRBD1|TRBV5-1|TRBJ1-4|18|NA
TGCGCCAGCAGCTTGGGGACAGGCGCCTCCTTAACTAATGAAAAACTGTTTTTT
CASSLGTGASLTNEKLFF
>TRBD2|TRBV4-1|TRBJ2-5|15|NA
TGCGCCAGCAGCCAAGGGGGACTAGTCCAAGAGACCCAGTACTTC
CASSQGGLVQETQYF
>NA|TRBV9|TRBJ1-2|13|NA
TGTGCCAGCAGCGTAGACAGTACGTACGGCTACACCTTC
CASSVDSTYGYTF
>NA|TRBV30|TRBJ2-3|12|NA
TGTGCCTGGAATATCGGGTCAGATACGCAGTATTTT
CAWNIGSDTQYF
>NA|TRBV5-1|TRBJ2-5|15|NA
TGCGCCAGCAGCTTGGGGCAGGGCGGCCAAGAGACCCAGTACTTC
CASSLGQGGQETQYF
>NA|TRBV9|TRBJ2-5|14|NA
TGTGCCAGCAGCCCAACAGTAAGTCGAGAGACCCAGTACTTC
CASSPTVSRETQYF
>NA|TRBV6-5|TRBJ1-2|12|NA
TGTGCCACCCTGAGAGGGACCTATGGCTACACCTTC
CATLRGTYGYTF
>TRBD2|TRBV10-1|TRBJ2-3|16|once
TGCGCCAGCAGTGAAGGGCTAGCGGGTGGCACAGATACGCAGTATTTT
CASSEGLAGGTDTQYF
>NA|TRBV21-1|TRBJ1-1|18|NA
TGTGCCAGCAGCCATGGGCGGACAGCGGCCCCGGGAAACACTGAAGCTTTCTTT
CASSHGRTAAPGNTEAFF
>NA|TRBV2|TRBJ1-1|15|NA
TGTGCCAGCAGCGGGTCCGGGGGGGTTAACACTGAAGCTTTCTTT
CASSGSGGVNTEAFF
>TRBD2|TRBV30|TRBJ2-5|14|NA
TGTGCCTGGAGTCCCTCGGGAGGGCCGGAGACCCAGTACTTC
CAWSPSGGPETQYF
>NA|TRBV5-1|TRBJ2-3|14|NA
TGCGCCAGCAGCTTGGAGGGAAGCACAGATACGCAGTATTTT
CASSLEGSTDTQYF
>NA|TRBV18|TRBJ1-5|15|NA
TGTGCCAGCTCACCATCCGCGGGGAGCAATCAGCCCCAGCATTTT
CASSPSAGSNQPQHF
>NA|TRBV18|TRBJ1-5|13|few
TGTGCCAGCTCAGTCGCAGACTATCAGCCCCAGCATTTT
CASSVADYQPQHF
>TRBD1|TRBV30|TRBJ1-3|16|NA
TGTGCCTGGAGGGCCACAGACAGGGGCTCTGGAAACACCATATATTTT
CAWRATDRGSGNTIYF
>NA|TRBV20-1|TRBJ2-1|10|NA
TGCAGTGCTAGTAAGGATGAGCAGTTCTTC
CSASKDEQFF
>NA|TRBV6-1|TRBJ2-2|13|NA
TGTGCCAGCAGCCCCAGGGCTCCCGGGGAGCTGTTTTTT
CASSPRAPGELFF
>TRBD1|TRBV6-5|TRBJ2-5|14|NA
TGTGCCAGCACCGAACCAGGACAGGGCGGGACCCAGTACTTC
CASTEPGQGGTQYF
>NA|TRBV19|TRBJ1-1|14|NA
TGTGCCAGTAGTGTACAGTCTATGAACACTGAAGCTTTCTTT
CASSVQSMNTEAFF
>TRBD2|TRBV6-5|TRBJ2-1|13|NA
TGTGCCAGCAGGACTAGCGGGATCAATGAGCAGTTCTTC
CASRTSGINEQFF
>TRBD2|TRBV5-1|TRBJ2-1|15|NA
TGCGCCAGCAGCTTGACTAGCGGGAGGGAAAATGAGCAGTTCTTC
CASSLTSGRENEQFF
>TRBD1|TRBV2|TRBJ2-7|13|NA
TGTGCCAGCAGCCGGGACAGGGAACGGGAGCAGTACTTC
CASSRDREREQYF
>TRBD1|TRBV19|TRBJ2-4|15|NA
TGTGCCAGTAGTATCACAGGGGCTACCAAAAACATTCAGTACTTC
CASSITGATKNIQYF
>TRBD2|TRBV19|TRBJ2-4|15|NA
TGTGCCAGTCAGCACGGGGGGGCCGAGGGAAACATTCAGTACTTC
CASQHGGAEGNIQYF